These T cell receptor beta chains were read from a single sample in a study of blood T cell repertoires in COVID-19. The repertoire was sequenced with immunoSEQ multiplex PCR; TCRdb's copy has only in-frame clones and lacks some. The top ten hold about 7.6% of the sample, which has just over 350,000 clones, about 86% seen once. Specimen: peripheral blood. The receptors originated from a woman in her fifties or sixties with COVID-19, enrolled during active disease. Each CDR3 is given with its conserved first and last residue.

j_call | v_call | cdr3_length | cdr3_aa
TRBJ2-3 | TRBV25-1 | 15 | CASSPREGITDTQYF
TRBJ2-1 | TRBV19 | 15 | CASSFLAGVLNEQFF
TRBJ2-7 | TRBV7-2 | 16 | CASSLYFRGQAYEQYF
TRBJ2-7 | TRBV29-1 | 15 | CSVVEVRGVSYEQYF
TRBJ1-1 | TRBV7-6 | 16 | CASSLGDRFRNTEAFF
TRBJ2-6 | TRBV6-6 | 19 | CASSPRRLFETGGANVLTF
TRBJ2-2 | TRBV4-1 | 16 | CASSHPTAGVTGELFF
TRBJ2-4 | TRBV7-6 | 14 | CASSSGLAKNIQYF
TRBJ1-4 | TRBV19 | 15 | CASTDRGGRSEKLFF
TRBJ2-5 | TRBV18 | 14 | CASSPGQIQETQYF
TRBJ2-7 | TRBV29-1 | 11 | CSVKPAHEQYF
TRBJ1-2 | TRBV18 | 15 | CASSPPSQFNYGYTF
TRBJ2-2 | TRBV11-2 | 16 | CASSLGLATWAGELFF
TRBJ1-2 | TRBV5-8 | 12 | CASCTGNYGYTF
TRBJ1-6 | TRBV29-1 | 14 | CSVGDSQYNSPLHF
TRBJ2-2 | TRBV18 | 17 | CASSPRADRGLTGELFF
TRBJ1-4 | TRBV6-6 | 16 | CASSSSQPATNEKLFF
TRBJ1-3 | TRBV30 | 14 | CAWSGGFSGNTIYF
TRBJ1-2 | TRBV4-2 | 16 | CASSQDASGVGYGYTF
TRBJ2-5 | TRBV7-7 | 16 | CASSPRAGGYQETQYF
TRBJ1-5 | TRBV13 | 15 | CASSRDRGGGQPQHF
TRBJ2-2 | TRBV9 | 16 | CASSVTGQGFTGELFF
TRBJ2-1 | TRBV10-1 | 18 | CASSARLAWGGSYNEQFF
TRBJ1-1 | TRBV3-1/TRBV3-2 | 14 | CASSLRQGNTEAFF
TRBJ1-5 | TRBV5-1 | 15 | CASSPQGAANQPQHF
TRBJ2-3 | TRBV2 | 13 | CALTGGSTDTQYF
TRBJ2-6 | TRBV30 | 17 | CAWRRTGSISGANVLTF
TRBJ2-5 | TRBV18 | 13 | CASSPGAQETQYF
TRBJ1-2 | TRBV12-5 | 13 | CASGLVGDYGYTF
TRBJ2-1 | TRBV7-6 | 17 | CASSSTSGGRSYNEQFF
TRBJ1-5 | TRBV2 | 12 | CASSEPNQPQHF
TRBJ2-5 | TRBV7-9 | 16 | CASSPRTSGGVETQYF
TRBJ2-2 | TRBV7-6 | 16 | CASSLYPRGYTGELFF
TRBJ1-2 | TRBV12-3/TRBV12-4 | 11 | CASTAFEGYTF
TRBJ1-2 | TRBV6-1 | 16 | CASSESLGAEGYGYTF
TRBJ2-3 | TRBV9 | 16 | CASSPVLAGSTDTQYF
TRBJ2-5 | TRBV30 | 14 | CAWRFDRGLETQYF
TRBJ1-4 | TRBV9 | 14 | CASSETATNEKLFF